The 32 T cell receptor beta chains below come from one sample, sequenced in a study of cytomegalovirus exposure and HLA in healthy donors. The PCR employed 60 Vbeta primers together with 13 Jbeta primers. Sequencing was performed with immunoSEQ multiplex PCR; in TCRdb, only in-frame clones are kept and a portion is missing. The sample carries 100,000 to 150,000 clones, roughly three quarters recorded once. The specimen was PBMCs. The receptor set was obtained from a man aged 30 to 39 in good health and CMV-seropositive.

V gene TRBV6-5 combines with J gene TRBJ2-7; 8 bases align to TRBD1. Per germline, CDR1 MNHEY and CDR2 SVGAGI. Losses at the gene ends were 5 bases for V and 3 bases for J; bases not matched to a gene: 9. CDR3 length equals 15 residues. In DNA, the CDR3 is TGTGCCAGCAGTCCCCCGGGACAGGCGTTCTACGAGCAGTACTTC. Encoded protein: CASSPPGQAFYEQYF.

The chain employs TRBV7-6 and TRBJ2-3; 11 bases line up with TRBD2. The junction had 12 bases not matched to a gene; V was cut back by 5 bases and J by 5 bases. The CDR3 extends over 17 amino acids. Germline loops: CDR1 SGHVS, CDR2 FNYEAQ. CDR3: CASSQITSGSIVDTQYF. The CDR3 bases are TGTGCCAGCAGCCAAATTACTAGCGGGAGCATCGTAGATACGCAGTATTTT.

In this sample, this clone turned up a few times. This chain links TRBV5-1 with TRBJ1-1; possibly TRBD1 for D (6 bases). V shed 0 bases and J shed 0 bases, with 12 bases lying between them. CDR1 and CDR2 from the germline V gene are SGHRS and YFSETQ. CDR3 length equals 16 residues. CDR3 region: CASSLATGPLNTEAFF. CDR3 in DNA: TGCGCCAGCAGCTTGGCTACAGGGCCCCTGAACACTGAAGCTTTCTTT.

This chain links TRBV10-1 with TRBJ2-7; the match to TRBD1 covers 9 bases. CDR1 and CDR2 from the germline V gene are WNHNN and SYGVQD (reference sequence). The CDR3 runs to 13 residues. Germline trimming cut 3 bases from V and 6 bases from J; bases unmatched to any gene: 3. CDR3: CASSDGTGSEQYF. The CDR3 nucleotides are TGCGCCAGCAGTGATGGGACAGGGTCCGAGCAGTACTTC.

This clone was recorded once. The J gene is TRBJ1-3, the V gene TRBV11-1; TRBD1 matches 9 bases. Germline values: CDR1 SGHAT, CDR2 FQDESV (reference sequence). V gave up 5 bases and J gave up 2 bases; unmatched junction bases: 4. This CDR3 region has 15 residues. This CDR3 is CASSTGTGTGNTIYF. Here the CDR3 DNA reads TGTGCCAGCAGCACCGGGACAGGGACTGGAAACACCATATATTTT.

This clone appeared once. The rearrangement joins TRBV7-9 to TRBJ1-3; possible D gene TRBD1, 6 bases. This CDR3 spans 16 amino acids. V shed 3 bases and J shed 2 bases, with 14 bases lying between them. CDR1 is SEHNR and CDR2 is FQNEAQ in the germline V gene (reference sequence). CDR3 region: CASSFGQRATGNTIYF. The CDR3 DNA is TGTGCCAGCAGCTTTGGACAGCGCGCAACTGGAAACACCATATATTTT.

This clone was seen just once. The DNA for the CDR3 is TGCAGCACAGGGGAGTGGGGTGAAAAACTGTTTTTT. Its protein is CSTGEWGEKLFF. The chain is built from TRBV29-1 and TRBJ1-4, with 7 bases lining up with TRBD1. Germline CDR1 SQVTM, CDR2 ANQGSEA. This CDR3 contains 12 residues. J gave up 7 bases and V 8 bases, and 7 bases lay outside the gene matches. Together with reference TRBV29-1 and TRBJ1-4, the CDR3 gives the full variable domain: SAVISQKPSRDICQRGTSLTIQCQVDSQVTMMFWYRQQPGQSLTLIATANQGSEATYESGFVIDKFPISRPNLTFSTLTVSNMSPEDSSIYLCSTGEWGEKLFFGSGTQLSVL.

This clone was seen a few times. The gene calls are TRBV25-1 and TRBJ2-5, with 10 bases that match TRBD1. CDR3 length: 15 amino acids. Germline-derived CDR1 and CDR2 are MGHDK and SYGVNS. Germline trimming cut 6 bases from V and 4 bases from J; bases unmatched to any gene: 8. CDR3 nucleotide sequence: TGTGCCAGCAGCCCTTGGACAGGGGGAATAGAGACCCAGTACTTC. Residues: CASSPWTGGIETQYF.

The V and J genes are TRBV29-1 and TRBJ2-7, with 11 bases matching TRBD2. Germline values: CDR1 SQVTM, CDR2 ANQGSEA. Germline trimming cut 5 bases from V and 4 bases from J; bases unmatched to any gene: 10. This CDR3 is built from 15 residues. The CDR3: CSVLRLAGRQYEQYF. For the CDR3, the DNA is TGCAGCGTTCTCAGACTAGCGGGGAGACAATACGAGCAGTACTTC.

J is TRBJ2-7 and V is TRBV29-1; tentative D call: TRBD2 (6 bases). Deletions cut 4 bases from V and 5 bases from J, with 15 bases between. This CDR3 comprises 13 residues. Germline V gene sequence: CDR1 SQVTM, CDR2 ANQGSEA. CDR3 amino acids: CSVGLRDSDEQYF. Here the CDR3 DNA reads TGCAGCGTTGGACTCCGGGACTCTGACGAGCAGTACTTC.

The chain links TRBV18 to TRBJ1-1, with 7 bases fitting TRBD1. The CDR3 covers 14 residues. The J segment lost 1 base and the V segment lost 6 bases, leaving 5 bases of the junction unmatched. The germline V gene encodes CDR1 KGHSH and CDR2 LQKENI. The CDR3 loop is CASSRTGRNTEAFF. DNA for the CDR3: TGTGCCAGCTCGAGGACAGGACGGAACACTGAAGCTTTCTTT. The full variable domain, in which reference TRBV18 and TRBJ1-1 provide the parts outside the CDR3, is NAGVMQNPRHLVRRRGQEARLRCSPMKGHSHVYWYRQLPEEGLKFMVYLQKENIIDESGMPKERFSAEFPKEGPSILRIQQVVRGDSAAYFCASSRTGRNTEAFFGQGTRLTVV.

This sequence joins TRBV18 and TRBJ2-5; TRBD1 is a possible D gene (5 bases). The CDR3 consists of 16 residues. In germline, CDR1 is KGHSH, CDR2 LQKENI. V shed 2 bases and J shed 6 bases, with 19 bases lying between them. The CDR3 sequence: CASSPEGQGLFQTQYF. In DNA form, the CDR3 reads TGTGCCAGCTCACCAGAAGGGCAGGGTCTATTCCAGACCCAGTACTTC.

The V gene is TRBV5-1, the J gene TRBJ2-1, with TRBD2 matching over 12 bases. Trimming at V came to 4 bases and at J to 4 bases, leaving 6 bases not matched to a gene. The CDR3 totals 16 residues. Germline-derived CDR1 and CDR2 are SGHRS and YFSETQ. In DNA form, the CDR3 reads TGCGCCAGCAGCCCCGGTCTAGCGGGAGGGTACAATGAGCAGTTCTTC. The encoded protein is CASSPGLAGGYNEQFF.

CDR3 sequence: CASSYSTQAYEQYF. DNA for the CDR3: TGTGCCAGCAGTTACTCGACCCAGGCCTACGAGCAGTACTTC. The chain has TRBV6-5 and TRBJ2-7; D is undetermined. The CDR3 spans 14 residues. V lost 0 bases to trimming and J lost 2 bases, with 8 bases between them. Germline V gene lookup returns CDR1 MNHEY and CDR2 SVGAGI.

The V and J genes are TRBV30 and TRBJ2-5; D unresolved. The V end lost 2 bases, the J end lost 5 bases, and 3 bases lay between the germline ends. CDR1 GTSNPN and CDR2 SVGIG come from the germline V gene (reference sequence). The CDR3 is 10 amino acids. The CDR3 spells CAWSLETQYF. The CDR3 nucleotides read TGTGCCTGGAGTCTTGAGACCCAGTACTTC.

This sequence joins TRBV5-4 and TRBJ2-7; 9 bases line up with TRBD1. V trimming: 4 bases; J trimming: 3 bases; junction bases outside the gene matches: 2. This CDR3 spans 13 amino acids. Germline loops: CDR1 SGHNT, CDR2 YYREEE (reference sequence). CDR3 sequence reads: CASSQTGGYEQYF. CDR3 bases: TGTGCCAGCAGCCAGACAGGGGGCTACGAGCAGTACTTC.

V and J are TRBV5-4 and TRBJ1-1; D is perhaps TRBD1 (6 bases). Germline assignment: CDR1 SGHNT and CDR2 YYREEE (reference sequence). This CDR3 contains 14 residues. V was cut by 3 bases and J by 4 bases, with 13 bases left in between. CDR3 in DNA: TGTGCCAGCAGCTCGGCGGGGGCCAGCACTGAAGCTTTCTTT. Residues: CASSSAGASTEAFF.

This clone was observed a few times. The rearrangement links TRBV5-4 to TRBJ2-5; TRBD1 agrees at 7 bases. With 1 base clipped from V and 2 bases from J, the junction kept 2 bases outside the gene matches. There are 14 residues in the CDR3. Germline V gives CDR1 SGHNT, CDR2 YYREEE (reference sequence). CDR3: CASSLKGAQETQYF. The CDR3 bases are TGTGCCAGCAGCTTGAAGGGGGCACAAGAGACCCAGTACTTC.

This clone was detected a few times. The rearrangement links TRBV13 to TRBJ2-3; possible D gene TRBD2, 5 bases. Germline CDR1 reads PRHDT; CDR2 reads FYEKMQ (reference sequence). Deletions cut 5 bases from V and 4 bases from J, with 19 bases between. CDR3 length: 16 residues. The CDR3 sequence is CASSPPPAAGADTQYF. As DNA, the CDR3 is TGTGCCAGCAGCCCTCCCCCTGCCGCCGGGGCAGATACGCAGTATTTT.

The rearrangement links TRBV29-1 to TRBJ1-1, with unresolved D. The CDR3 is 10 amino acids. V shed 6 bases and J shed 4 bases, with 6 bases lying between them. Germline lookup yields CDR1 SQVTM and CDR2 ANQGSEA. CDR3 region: CSVASTEAFF. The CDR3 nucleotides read TGCAGCGTAGCTAGCACTGAAGCTTTCTTT.

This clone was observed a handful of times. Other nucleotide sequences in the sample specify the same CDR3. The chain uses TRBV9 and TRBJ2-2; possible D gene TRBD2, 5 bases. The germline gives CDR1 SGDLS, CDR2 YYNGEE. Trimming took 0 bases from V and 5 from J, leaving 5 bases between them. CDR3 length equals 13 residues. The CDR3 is CASSVGGTGELFF. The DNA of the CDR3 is TGTGCCAGCAGCGTAGGAGGGACCGGGGAGCTGTTTTTT.

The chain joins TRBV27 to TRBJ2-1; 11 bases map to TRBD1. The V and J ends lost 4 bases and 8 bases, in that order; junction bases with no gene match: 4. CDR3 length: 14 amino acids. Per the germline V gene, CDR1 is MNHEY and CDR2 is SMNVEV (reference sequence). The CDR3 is CASSSGQGAYEQFF. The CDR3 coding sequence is TGTGCCAGCAGTTCCGGACAGGGGGCCTATGAGCAGTTCTTC.

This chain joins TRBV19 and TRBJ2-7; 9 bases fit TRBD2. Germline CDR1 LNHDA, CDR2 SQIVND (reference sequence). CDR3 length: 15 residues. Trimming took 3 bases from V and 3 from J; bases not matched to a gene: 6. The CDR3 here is CASSILTAGGYEQYF. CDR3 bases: TGTGCCAGTAGTATCCTGACAGCGGGAGGCTACGAGCAGTACTTC.

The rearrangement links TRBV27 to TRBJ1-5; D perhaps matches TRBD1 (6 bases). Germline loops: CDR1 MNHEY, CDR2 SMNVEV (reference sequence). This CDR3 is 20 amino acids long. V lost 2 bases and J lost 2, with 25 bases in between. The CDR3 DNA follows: TGTGCCAGCAGTTTACAGCCGCCCAACCCGGGGGAGGGGGGCAATCAGCCCCAGCATTTT. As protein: CASSLQPPNPGEGGNQPQHF.

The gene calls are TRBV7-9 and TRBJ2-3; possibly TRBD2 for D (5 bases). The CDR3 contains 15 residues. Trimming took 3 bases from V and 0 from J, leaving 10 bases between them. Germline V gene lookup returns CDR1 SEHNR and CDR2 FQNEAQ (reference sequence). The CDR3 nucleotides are TGTGCCAGCAGCTTCACCGGGATTAGCACAGATACGCAGTATTTT. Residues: CASSFTGISTDTQYF.

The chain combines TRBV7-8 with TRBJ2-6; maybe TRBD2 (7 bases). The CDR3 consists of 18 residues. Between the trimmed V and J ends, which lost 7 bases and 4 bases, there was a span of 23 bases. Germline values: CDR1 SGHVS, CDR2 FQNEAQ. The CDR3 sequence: CASTPRGALSLGANVLTF. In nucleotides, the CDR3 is TGTGCCAGCACCCCACGGGGGGCCCTCTCTCTGGGGGCCAACGTCCTGACTTTC. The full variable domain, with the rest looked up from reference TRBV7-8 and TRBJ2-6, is GAGVSQSPRYKVAKRGQDVALRCDPISGHVSLFWYQQALGQGPEFLTYFQNEAQLDKSGLPSDRFFAERPEGSVSTLKIQRTQQEDSAVYLCASTPRGALSLGANVLTFGAGSRLTVL.

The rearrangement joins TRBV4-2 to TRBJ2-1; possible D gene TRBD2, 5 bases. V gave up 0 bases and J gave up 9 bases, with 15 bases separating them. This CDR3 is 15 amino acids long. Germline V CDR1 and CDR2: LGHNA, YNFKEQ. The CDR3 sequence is CASSQDLASYAEQFF. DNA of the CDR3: TGTGCCAGCAGCCAAGATCTGGCTAGCTACGCTGAGCAGTTCTTC.

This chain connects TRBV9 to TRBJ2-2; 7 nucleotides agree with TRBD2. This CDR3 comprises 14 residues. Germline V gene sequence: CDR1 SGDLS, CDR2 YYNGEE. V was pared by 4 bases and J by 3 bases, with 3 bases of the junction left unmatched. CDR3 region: CASSSRGDTGELFF. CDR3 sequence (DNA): TGTGCCAGCAGCTCCCGGGGGGACACCGGGGAGCTGTTTTTT.

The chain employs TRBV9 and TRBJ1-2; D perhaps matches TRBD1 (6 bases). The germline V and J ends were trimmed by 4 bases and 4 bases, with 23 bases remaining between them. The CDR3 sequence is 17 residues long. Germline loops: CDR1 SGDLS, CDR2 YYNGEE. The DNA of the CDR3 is TGTGCCAGCAGCTCAAATCAGGGGACCTCGCCCCTCTATGGCTACACCTTC. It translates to CASSSNQGTSPLYGYTF.

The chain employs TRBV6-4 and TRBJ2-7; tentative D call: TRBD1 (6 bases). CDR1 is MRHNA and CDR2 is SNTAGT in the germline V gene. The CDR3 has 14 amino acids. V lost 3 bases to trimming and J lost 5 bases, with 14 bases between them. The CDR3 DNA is TGTGCCAGCAGTGAAGGTCCAGGGGCCGACGAGCAGTACTTC. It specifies CASSEGPGADEQYF.

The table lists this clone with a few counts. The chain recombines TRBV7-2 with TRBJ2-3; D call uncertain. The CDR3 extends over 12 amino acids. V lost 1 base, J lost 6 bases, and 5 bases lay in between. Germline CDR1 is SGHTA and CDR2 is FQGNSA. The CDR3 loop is CASSLGADTQYF. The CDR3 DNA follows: TGTGCCAGCAGCTTAGGGGCTGATACGCAGTATTTT.

In DNA, the CDR3 is TGCGCCAGCAGTGAAGAGCGGGCTTCCTACGAGCAGTACTTC. Translated, it gives CASSEERASYEQYF. The V and J genes are TRBV10-2 and TRBJ2-7; D possibly corresponds to TRBD2 (6 bases). The CDR3 has 14 amino acids. Trimming pared 3 bases from V and 1 base from J, leaving 10 bases between. Germline-derived CDR1 and CDR2 are WSHSY and SAAADI.